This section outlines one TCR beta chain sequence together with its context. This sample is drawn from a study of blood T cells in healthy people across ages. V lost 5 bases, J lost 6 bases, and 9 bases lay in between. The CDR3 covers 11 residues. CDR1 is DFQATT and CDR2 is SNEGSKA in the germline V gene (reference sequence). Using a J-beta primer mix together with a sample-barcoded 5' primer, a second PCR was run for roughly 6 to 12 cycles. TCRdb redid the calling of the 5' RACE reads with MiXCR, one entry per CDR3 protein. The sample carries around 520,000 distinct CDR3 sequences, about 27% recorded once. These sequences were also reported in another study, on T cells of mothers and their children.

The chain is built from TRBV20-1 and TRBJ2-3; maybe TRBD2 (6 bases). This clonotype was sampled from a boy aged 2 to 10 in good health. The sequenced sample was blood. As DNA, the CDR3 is TGCAGTGCTGTAAGCGGGGATACGCAGTATTTT. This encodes CSAVSGDTQYF.